This TCR beta chain was recovered during a study of metastatic and nonmetastatic thyroid tumors. About the research overall: Repertoires were compared across blood and tumor or nodule tissue from malignant and benign thyroid patients.

Germline lookup yields CDR1 MNHNS and CDR2 SASEGT. V lost 6 bases, J lost 1 base, and 0 bases stayed unmatched. The CDR3 loop spans 14 amino acids. This clone has a handful of counts. Thyroid surgery had not been preceded by any treatment in any patient. Per the original methods: What underpinned the distant-metastasis classifier for papillary thyroid cancer was the set of CDR3 differences across clinicopathological groups. TCRdb re-called the PCR reads through MiXCR. The V and J calls and clone size are TCRdb's, not the authors'. The data contain 3,000 to 3,500 clones, around 34% of them singletons. The clonotype comes from a female donor with papillary thyroid cancer or a benign thyroid nodule (not recorded which). Some clones in this sample may be carry-over from other donors' samples. Material: adjacent normal tissue. The chain couples TRBV6-1 to TRBJ2-7, with 13 bases aligning to TRBD2. The CDR3 DNA is TGTGCCAGCAGGGGACTAGCGGGGTCCTACGAGCAGTACTTC. It specifies CASRGLAGSYEQYF.